This TCR beta chain was identified in a study of cytomegalovirus exposure and HLA in healthy donors. General observations from the study: A few CMV-associated chains proved CMV antigen-specific in vitro. TRBV6-2, TRBV6-3 and other indistinguishable V segments were excluded.

This clone was seen once. Its antigen is unknown. In the PCR, 60 Vbeta and 13 Jbeta primers were used. The table came from immunoSEQ multiplex PCR; TCRdb's copy has only in-frame clones and leaves some out. Of 160,000 or so clones in the sample, around 64% were seen once. The length of the CDR3 is 13 residues. V dropped 5 bases and J dropped 8 bases, with 13 bases sitting between them. Germline values: CDR1 LNHDA, CDR2 SQIVND (reference sequence). This receptor was taken from a woman in her 30s in good health and CMV-seronegative. The sequenced sample was PBMCs. The chain is built from TRBV19 and TRBJ2-1; TRBD2 might be the D (5 bases). The CDR3 sequence is CASSPRGLYEQFF. Written as DNA, the CDR3 is TGTGCCAGTAGTCCTCGAGGGCTTTATGAGCAGTTCTTC.